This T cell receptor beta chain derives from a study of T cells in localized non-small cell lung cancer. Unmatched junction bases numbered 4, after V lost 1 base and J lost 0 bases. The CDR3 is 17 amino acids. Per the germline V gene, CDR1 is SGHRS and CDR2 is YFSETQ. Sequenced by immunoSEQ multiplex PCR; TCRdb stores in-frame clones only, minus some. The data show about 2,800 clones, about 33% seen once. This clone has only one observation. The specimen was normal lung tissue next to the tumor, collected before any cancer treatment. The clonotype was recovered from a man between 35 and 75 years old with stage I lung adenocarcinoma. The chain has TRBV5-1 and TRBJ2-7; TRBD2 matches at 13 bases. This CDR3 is CASSLRTSGGSSYEQYF. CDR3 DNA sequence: TGCGCCAGCAGCTTGAGGACTAGCGGGGGCAGCTCCTACGAGCAGTACTTC.